The source of this TCR beta chain is a study of CD8 T cells in ankylosing spondylitis. Regarding the study as a whole: In the blood and synovial fluid of reactive arthritis, some motif variants had been previously reported. A TCR beta motif of about 8 highly homologous variants seemed to mark ankylosing spondylitis blood. From matched ankylosing spondylitis synovial fluid, disease-linked clones were reportedly recovered at significantly enriched levels.

The V gene lost 0 bases and the J gene lost 3 bases, with 10 bases spanning the gap. Germline CDR1 reads SGDLS; CDR2 reads YYNGEE. The CDR3 length is 14 residues. A single record per CDR3 protein comes from TCRdb applying MiXCR to the 5' RACE reads. Of 250,000 or so distinct CDR3 sequences listed, 20% to 30% are singletons. This clonotype was recorded once. Antigen: not known. The sequencing input was blood, either unsorted or a sorted T cell fraction (not recorded which). The receptor was isolated from a male donor with ankylosing spondylitis or in good health (not recorded which). The chain has TRBV9 and TRBJ2-7; no reliable D call. In nucleotides, the CDR3 is TGTGCCAGCAGCGTAGCTACGGGCAGCTACGAGCAGTACTTC. It is translated as CASSVATGSYEQYF.